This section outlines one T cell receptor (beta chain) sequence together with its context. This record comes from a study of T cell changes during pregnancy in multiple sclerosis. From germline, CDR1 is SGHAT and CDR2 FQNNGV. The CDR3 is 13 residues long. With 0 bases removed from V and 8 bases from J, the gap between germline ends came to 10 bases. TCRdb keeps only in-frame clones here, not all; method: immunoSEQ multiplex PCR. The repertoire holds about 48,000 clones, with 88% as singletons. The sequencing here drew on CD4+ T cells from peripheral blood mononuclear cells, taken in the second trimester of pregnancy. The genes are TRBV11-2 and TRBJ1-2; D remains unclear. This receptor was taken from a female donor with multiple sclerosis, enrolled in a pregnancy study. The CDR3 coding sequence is TGTGCCAGCAGCTTAGACATGTCGGGGGGCTACACCTTC. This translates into CASSLDMSGGYTF.